The sequence of this T cell receptor (beta chain) was determined in a study of cytomegalovirus exposure and HLA in healthy donors. Study observations and caveats: Some TCR beta chains (roughly 150 of them) were listed as cytomegalovirus-associated. Cytomegalovirus status was reportedly diagnosed by the classifier with high sensitivity and specificity.

On this clone: What it binds is not known.

PCR primers comprised 60 Vbeta and 13 Jbeta primers. Some clones are missing from TCRdb's copy, which holds only in-frame ones; the method was immunoSEQ multiplex PCR. The data contain about 110,000 clones, around 64% of them seen just once; the ten biggest clones take up around 8.2%. The CDR3 sequence is 13 residues long. Trimming removed 5 bases at V and 7 bases at J, with 15 bases between. In germline, CDR1 is SGHTA, CDR2 FQGNSA. Sample: PBMCs. This clonotype originated in a man in his thirties or forties in good health and CMV-seropositive. V gene TRBV7-2 combines with J gene TRBJ2-7; D unresolved. DNA of the CDR3: TGTGCCAGCAGCCCCGGTCCTGCTAGAGAGCAGTACGTC. Translation: CASSPGPAREQYV.